This T cell receptor (beta chain) was sequenced in a study of spatial heterogeneity in lung cancer. The overall study: PBMC collected at follow-up were sequenced when available, a median of about two years after resection. Each time, sequencing found more beta-chain sequences than alpha-chain sequences.

Time point given: blood at routine non-recurrence follow-up after resection. Whole RNA, which was extracted from tumor, nontumor lung tissue or frozen PBMC, was sequenced without any cell sorting. Individually, TCR cDNA molecules were each labelled with a unique molecular identifier. One entry per CDR3 protein results from TCRdb running MiXCR on the 5' RACE reads. The profile shows fewer than 55,000 distinct CDR3 sequences, around 7.7% of them singletons. In germline, CDR1 is KGHSH, CDR2 LQKENI. The germline V and J ends were trimmed by 3 bases and 1 base, with 6 bases remaining between them. The CDR3 length is 13 residues.

The source material was PBMCs, sampled at follow-up. The chain is built from TRBV18 and TRBJ2-5; no firm D call. The TCR was taken from a female donor with early-stage non-small cell lung cancer. CDR3 sequence: CASSPVVQETQYF. CDR3 bases: TGTGCCAGCTCACCGGTGGTCCAAGAGACCCAGTACTTC. The complete variable domain, with remaining parts taken from reference TRBV18 and TRBJ2-5, reads NAGVMQNPRHLVRRRGQEARLRCSPMKGHSHVYWYRQLPEEGLKFMVYLQKENIIDESGMPKERFSAEFPKEGPSILRIQQVVRGDSAAYFCASSPVVQETQYFGPGTRLLVL.